Following are 29 T cell receptor beta chains from one sample sequenced in a study of blood T cells in healthy people across ages. Primed by a sample-barcoded 5' primer and a J-beta primer mix, a second PCR proceeded for about 6 to 11 cycles. TCRdb re-called the 5' RACE reads through MiXCR, storing one row per CDR3 protein. The top ten clones hold roughly 40% of a sample with 700,000 to 900,000 distinct CDR3 sequences, approximately 53% of them seen once. The sequenced sample was blood. These receptors all come from a man of 80 years or more in good health.

The V and J genes are TRBV5-1 and TRBJ2-3; TRBD2 agrees at 7 bases. V was pared by 4 bases and J by 5 bases, with 10 bases of the junction left unmatched. Germline CDR1 reads SGHRS; CDR2 reads YFSETQ. This CDR3 spans 15 amino acids. Here the CDR3 DNA reads TGCGCCAGCAGCCGGGGACTAACCGGGGGAGATACGCAGTATTTT. Residues: CASSRGLTGGDTQYF.

The CDR3: CASSDSGGSGTQYF. The CDR3 DNA follows: TGTGCCAGCAGCGATAGCGGGGGCTCAGGGACCCAGTACTTC. The chain has TRBV6-2 or TRBV6-3 and TRBJ2-5, with 9 bases that match TRBD2. Germline CDR1 MNHEY, CDR2 SVGEGT. The CDR3 has 14 residues. The V segment lost 6 bases and the J segment 7 bases; nucleotides outside the gene matches: 9.

The rearrangement links TRBV7-9 to TRBJ2-3; no reliable D call. Deletions cut 11 bases from V and 5 bases from J, with 11 bases between. The CDR3 covers 11 residues. The germline gives CDR1 SEHNR, CDR2 FQNEAQ (reference sequence). In nucleotides, the CDR3 is TGTGCCTGCCCCAGAGGAGATACGCAGTATTTT. Protein product: CACPRGDTQYF.

The CDR3 coding sequence is TGTGCCAGCCGGGGACTAGCGGGATACTTCTCCTACGAGCAGTACTTC. It encodes CASRGLAGYFSYEQYF. The chain recombines TRBV6-6 with TRBJ2-7, with 13 bases identical to TRBD2. Germline lookup yields CDR1 MNHNY and CDR2 SVGAGI (reference sequence). CDR3 size: 16 residues. With V trimmed by 8 bases and J by 0 bases, 7 bases remained unmatched.

V is TRBV29-1 and J is TRBJ2-5; TRBD1 is a possible D gene (5 bases). Germline assignment: CDR1 SQVTM and CDR2 ANQGSEA. There are 13 residues in the CDR3. Trimming took off 1 base at V and 9 bases at J, with 15 bases between the two ends. This CDR3 reads CSVEVRQEGAQYF. The CDR3 bases are TGCAGCGTTGAAGTACGGCAGGAAGGGGCCCAGTACTTC.

V usage is TRBV7-8 and J usage is TRBJ2-3; possible D gene TRBD2, 5 bases. Germline V lookup: CDR1 SGHVS, CDR2 FQNEAQ. V gave up 1 base and J gave up 3 bases, with 11 bases separating them. CDR3 size: 15 residues. The CDR3 region has the DNA TGTGCCAGCAGCTTAGATCCTAGCCAGACAGATACGCAGTATTTT. Translating gives CASSLDPSQTDTQYF.

This clonotype has a handful of counts. The chain recombines TRBV20-1 with TRBJ1-2, with 7 bases aligning to TRBD1. The CDR3 extends over 17 amino acids. Germline CDR1 DFQATT, CDR2 SNEGSKA (reference sequence). With V trimmed by 0 bases and J by 6 bases, 16 bases remained unmatched. The CDR3 here is CSARDDGTVFHADGYTF. For the CDR3, the DNA is TGCAGTGCTAGAGATGACGGGACAGTCTTTCACGCGGATGGCTACACCTTC.

The J gene is TRBJ1-2, the V gene TRBV20-1; D is possibly TRBD1 (6 bases). Germline assignment: CDR1 DFQATT and CDR2 SNEGSKA (reference sequence). The CDR3 sequence is 15 residues long. The V and J ends lost 0 bases and 3 bases respectively, with 14 bases between them. The CDR3 reads CSARDRGGLDYGYTF. For the CDR3, the DNA is TGCAGTGCTAGAGATCGAGGGGGGCTTGACTATGGCTACACCTTC.

This clonotype occurred a few times. The chain links TRBV20-1 to TRBJ1-4; D gene ambiguous. CDR1 is DFQATT, CDR2 SNEGSKA, per germline (reference sequence). The length of the CDR3 is 14 residues. The DNA of the CDR3 is TGCAGCGCCCGGACGGACCTGCTGGATGAAAAACTGTTTTTT. It specifies CSARTDLLDEKLFF.

J is TRBJ2-1 and V is TRBV27; D gene ambiguous. The J call is doubtful: the DNA matches TRBJ2-7 better. Germline V gene sequence: CDR1 MNHEY, CDR2 SMNVEV (reference sequence). This CDR3 comprises 14 residues. CDR3 nucleotides: TGTGCCAGCAGTCCACGGCCCTCCTACAATGAGCAGTACTTC. Translation: CASSPRPSYNEQYF.

V is TRBV6-5 and J is TRBJ1-2, with D possibly matching TRBD1 (5 bases). V lost 6 bases, J lost 7 bases, and 21 bases lay in between. Germline V CDR1 and CDR2: MNHEY, SVGAGI. CDR3 length: 15 residues. The chain's CDR3 is CASREPGRQMGGYTF. Written as DNA, the CDR3 is TGTGCCAGCAGGGAACCGGGACGCCAAATGGGTGGCTACACCTTC.

V gene TRBV29-1 combines with J gene TRBJ2-1, with 7 nucleotides matching TRBD1. Trimming took 6 bases from V and 4 from J; bases not matched to a gene: 9. Germline V gene lookup returns CDR1 SQVTM and CDR2 ANQGSEA. The CDR3 contains 14 residues. The CDR3 DNA is TGCAGCGTCCTCCGGGACAGCGATTACAATGAGCAGTTCTTC. As protein: CSVLRDSDYNEQFF.

The J gene is TRBJ1-2, the V gene TRBV7-2; possible D gene TRBD1, 5 bases. CDR1 is SGHTA and CDR2 is FQGNSA in the germline V gene. The V end lost 8 bases, the J end lost 5 bases, and 18 bases lay between the germline ends. The CDR3 totals 14 residues. The CDR3, as DNA: TGTGCCAGCGGCCCGGGGGATAATATATATGGCTACACCTTC. Translated, it gives CASGPGDNIYGYTF.

This clonotype has just a few counts. The chain combines TRBV14 with TRBJ2-1; D tentatively fits TRBD1 or TRBD2 (5 bases each). The CDR3 spans 12 residues. V was trimmed by 4 bases and J by 9 bases, leaving 10 bases between them. The germline gives CDR1 SGHDN, CDR2 FVKESK. The CDR3 region is CASSLSGSEQFF. In DNA, the CDR3 is TGTGCCAGCAGCCTCTCAGGGAGTGAGCAGTTCTTC.

This clonotype turned up a few times. The rearrangement uses TRBV27 and TRBJ2-4; TRBD1 agrees at 10 bases. V shed 5 bases, J shed 5 bases, and the junction held 6 bases outside the gene matches. The CDR3 is made up of 15 amino acids. Germline CDR1 MNHEY, CDR2 SMNVEV (reference sequence). CDR3 nucleotides: TGTGCCAGCAGTCAGCTAGGACAGGGGGAAAACATTCAGTACTTC. Its protein is CASSQLGQGENIQYF.

V and J are TRBV7-9 and TRBJ2-1, with 8 bases that match TRBD1. Trimming at V came to 1 base and at J to 5 bases, leaving 7 bases not matched to a gene. The CDR3 is 16 residues long. Germline-derived CDR1 and CDR2 are SEHNR and FQNEAQ (reference sequence). CDR3 sequence reads: CASSLVVGQGNNEQFF. The CDR3 DNA follows: TGTGCCAGCAGCTTAGTGGTCGGACAGGGTAACAATGAGCAGTTCTTC. Full variable domain (rest looked up from reference TRBV7-9 and TRBJ2-1): DTGVSQNPRHKITKRGQNVTFRCDPISEHNRLYWYRQTLGQGPEFLTYFQNEAQLEKSRLLSDRFSAERPKGSFSTLEIQRTEQGDSAMYLCASSLVVGQGNNEQFFGPGTRLTVL.

The genes are TRBV10-3 and TRBJ2-7; D unresolved. V was clipped by 8 bases and J by 3 bases, with 11 bases between them. The CDR3 totals 12 residues. CDR1 and CDR2 from the germline V gene are ENHRY and SYGVKD. CDR3 region: CAIGTIGYEQYF. The CDR3 DNA sequence: TGTGCCATCGGCACAATCGGCTACGAGCAGTACTTC.

V and J are TRBV28 and TRBJ2-3; 7 bases are shared with TRBD1. This CDR3 has 15 amino acids. The germline gives CDR1 MDHEN, CDR2 SYDVKM. Losses at the gene ends were 5 bases for V and 1 base for J; bases not matched to a gene: 6. The CDR3 here is CASSPYRGRTDTQYF. In DNA form, the CDR3 reads TGTGCCAGCAGTCCCTACAGGGGTCGCACAGATACGCAGTATTTT.

The gene calls are TRBV7-6 and TRBJ1-5; D not resolved. The CDR3 totals 15 residues. Germline V gene data show CDR1 as SGHVS and CDR2 as FNYEAQ. Trimming cost V 5 bases and J 5 bases, with 16 bases left between them. CDR3 DNA: TGTGCCAGCAGCGACATCGGGTTGCCCCATCAGCCCCAGCATTTT. It codes for CASSDIGLPHQPQHF.

This clonotype was seen a single time. The V and J genes are TRBV7-9 and TRBJ1-1; maybe TRBD1 (5 bases). V was clipped by 3 bases and J by 7 bases, with 12 bases between them. CDR1 is SEHNR, CDR2 FQNEAQ, per germline (reference sequence). The CDR3 is made up of 13 amino acids. The CDR3 is CASSFGDGREAFF. The CDR3 nucleotides are TGTGCCAGCAGCTTCGGGGACGGCCGTGAAGCTTTCTTT.

This clonotype was detected once. The chain's CDR3 is CAIKGTSGSGDTQYF. The CDR3 region has the DNA TGTGCCATCAAAGGGACTAGCGGGAGTGGAGATACGCAGTATTTT. This chain uses TRBV10-3 with TRBJ2-3; 14 bases line up with TRBD2. The germline CDR1 and CDR2 sequences are ENHRY and SYGVKD. This CDR3 has 15 residues. The trim removed 7 bases at V and 5 bases at J, leaving 5 bases unmatched.

A single count supports this clonotype. The chain has TRBV2 and TRBJ2-3; D not resolved. The CDR3 spans 14 residues. Germline lookup yields CDR1 SNHLY and CDR2 FYNNEI. Deletions cut 6 bases from V and 0 bases from J, with 10 bases between. The CDR3 reads CASSFTTSTDTQYF. For the CDR3, the DNA is TGTGCCAGCAGCTTTACTACAAGCACAGATACGCAGTATTTT.

There are a few counts of this clonotype. The chain employs TRBV25-1 and TRBJ2-3; 10 bases align to TRBD2. The germline gives CDR1 MGHDK, CDR2 SYGVNS. The junction had 14 bases not matched to a gene; V was cut back by 6 bases and J by 14 bases. CDR3 length: 14 residues. In nucleotides, the CDR3 is TGTGCCAGCAGCACCGGGACTAGCGCCAGATACGCGTATTTT. Its protein product is CASSTGTSARYAYF.

The V gene is TRBV2, the J gene TRBJ1-2, with 8 nucleotides matching TRBD1. Germline CDR1 reads SNHLY; CDR2 reads FYNNEI. CDR3 length: 14 residues. The J segment lost 7 bases and the V segment lost 4 bases, leaving 8 bases of the junction unmatched. The CDR3 sequence is CASSGDQGAGGYTF. The CDR3 DNA sequence: TGTGCCAGCAGTGGCGACCAGGGGGCGGGTGGCTACACCTTC.

This chain uses TRBV6-6 with TRBJ2-7; 11 bases match TRBD1. The CDR3 is made up of 15 amino acids. CDR1 MNHNY and CDR2 SVGAGI come from the germline V gene (reference sequence). The V segment lost 5 bases and the J segment 6 bases; nucleotides outside the gene matches: 9. Here the CDR3 reads CASSATGTGGGEQYF. DNA for the CDR3: TGTGCCAGCAGTGCTACCGGGACAGGGGGAGGCGAGCAGTACTTC.

This clonotype was detected only once. The J gene is TRBJ2-1, the V gene TRBV24-1; 9 nucleotides line up with TRBD1. The DNA end favors TRBJ2-7, so the J call may be wrong. CDR1 and CDR2 (germline): KGHDR, SFDVKD. The CDR3 has 15 amino acids. CDR3 sequence (DNA): TGTGCCACCAGTGAACCGGGACAGGGTTACAATGAGCAGTACTTC. Amino acids: CATSEPGQGYNEQYF.

This chain uses TRBV29-1 with TRBJ2-1, with D unresolved. The germline V gene encodes CDR1 SQVTM and CDR2 ANQGSEA. The ends were cut back, 5 bases at V and 10 bases at J, with 18 bases in the middle. The CDR3 runs to 13 residues. The DNA for the CDR3 is TGCAGCGTTCTAGACCCCGCCCTCCGAGAGCAGTTCTTC. Translated, it gives CSVLDPALREQFF.

V usage is TRBV14 and J usage is TRBJ1-6; D gene unclear. Trimming took 4 bases from V and 2 from J, leaving 9 bases between them. CDR3 length: 15 residues. Germline CDR1 SGHDN, CDR2 FVKESK. The CDR3 sequence is CASSPPGPYNSPLHF. CDR3 nucleotide sequence: TGTGCCAGCAGCCCGCCCGGGCCCTATAATTCACCCCTCCACTTT.

There are a few counts of this clonotype. V gene TRBV11-2 combines with J gene TRBJ2-4, with 7 bases matching TRBD2. V lost 7 bases, J lost 8 bases, and 8 bases stayed unmatched. The CDR3 covers 13 residues. CDR1 is SGHAT and CDR2 is FQNNGV in the germline V gene. CDR3 region: CASTPPGGYIQYF. CDR3 DNA: TGTGCCAGCACCCCTCCGGGGGGTTACATTCAGTACTTC.